A selection of T cell receptor beta chains follows, all from one sample in a study of blood T cell repertoires in COVID-19. Produced via immunoSEQ multiplex PCR; TCRdb's table is partial and in-frame only. The table shows 120,000 to 150,000 clones, with roughly 77% occurring only once. Sequences were obtained from peripheral blood. All receptors come from a man aged 60 to 69 with acute or convalescent COVID-19. Both conserved end residues are trimmed from each CDR3. The D gene is left open where the match is weak.

>TRBD2|TRBV5-1|TRBJ2-7
ASSFGAGAYEQY
>TRBD2|TRBV28|TRBJ2-1
ASSRAGDRDEQF
>-|TRBV7-9|TRBJ2-7
ASSNTRLVGNEQY
>-|TRBV20-1|TRBJ1-1
SAGQTTEAF
>-|TRBV5-1|TRBJ2-7
ASSNTGNSREQY
>-|TRBV10-3|TRBJ2-7
AISENSGEQY
>-|TRBV5-1|TRBJ1-4
ASSLGQLSGEKLF
>TRBD2|TRBV29-1|TRBJ2-7
SVELAGTSGYEQY
>-|TRBV4-1|TRBJ2-5
ASSQGILASQETQY
>TRBD2|TRBV2|TRBJ2-2
ASKLAGGPVGELF
>-|TRBV5-4|TRBJ2-5
ASSLGKRETQY
>TRBD1|TRBV28|TRBJ2-7
ASSDRDRGAYEQY
>TRBD2|TRBV27|TRBJ2-1
ASRGTNPYNEQF
>-|TRBV6-1|TRBJ2-7
ASSEGRRGTREQY
>TRBD2|TRBV2|TRBJ2-3
ASTRGLAVGDTQY
>TRBD1|TRBV24-1|TRBJ2-7
ATSPGQDDEQY
>TRBD2|TRBV6-5|TRBJ2-5
ASSRLAGGGETQY
>-|TRBV5-1|TRBJ1-2
ASSLDPLAVSLMRSGYT
>TRBD1|TRBV6-5|TRBJ1-5
ASRGTVSNQPQH
>-|TRBV5-4|TRBJ2-7
ASSLAGTYEQY
>-|TRBV7-2|TRBJ1-1
ASSVAGLTEAF
>-|TRBV2|TRBJ1-2
ASNTYYGYT
>-|TRBV24-1|TRBJ1-4
ATSDLRRQAETNEKLF
>TRBD2|TRBV27|TRBJ2-1
ASSWAGGSYNEQF
>TRBD2|TRBV11-3|TRBJ2-3
ASSSRTSGSTDTQY
>TRBD2|TRBV5-6|TRBJ2-7
ASSLDPSGRREQY
>-|TRBV7-9|TRBJ1-3
ASSLEGTGGNTIY
>-|TRBV4-1|TRBJ2-3
ASSQHRNTDTQY
>TRBD2|TRBV6-6|TRBJ2-7
ASSYSAASGSYEQY
>TRBD2|TRBV27|TRBJ2-7
ASQEKRESSYEQY
>TRBD1|TRBV28|TRBJ1-2
ASSPGGGPTNYGYT
>-|TRBV14|TRBJ2-1
ASSQDLTVGNEQF
>-|TRBV19|TRBJ2-1
ASSAPPSVNYNEQF
>TRBD1|TRBV7-9|TRBJ1-6
ASSPLNRGRSYNSPLH
>-|TRBV12-5|TRBJ2-1
ASGLVPDNEQF
>-|TRBV5-6|TRBJ2-1
ASSPDARRQTEQF
>-|TRBV19|TRBJ2-1
ASSKSWSSYNEQF
>TRBD1|TRBV2|TRBJ2-2
VPGGSGELF
>TRBD1|TRBV19|TRBJ2-1
ASSIDTGTGGLNEQF
>TRBD2|TRBV13|TRBJ2-1
ASSGPGLGSPYNEQF
>-|TRBV10-3|TRBJ2-7
AISEGDILSYEQY
>-|TRBV7-8|TRBJ2-5
ASSLNRDKRETQY
>TRBD1|TRBV19|TRBJ1-5
ASSIVPFGTVNQPQH
>TRBD1|TRBV7-9|TRBJ2-7
ASSNRGRGEQY
>-|TRBV12-3/TRBV12-4|TRBJ1-1
ASTIQGGTEAF
>-|TRBV11-3|TRBJ2-3
ASSPGTGDTDTQY
>TRBD1|TRBV7-6|TRBJ2-7
ASSPSAGTGYEQY
>-|TRBV10-3|TRBJ1-6
AISETGPPLH
>-|TRBV3-1/TRBV3-2|TRBJ2-7
ASSHQQGGFGDEQY
>-|TRBV19|TRBJ1-4
ASSPPQGEEKLF
>-|TRBV11-2|TRBJ2-3
ASSSHGEADTQY
>TRBD1|TRBV4-1|TRBJ2-7
ASSQVGQGAYEQY
>TRBD2|TRBV5-1|TRBJ2-5
ASSLALAAQETQY
>-|TRBV7-6|TRBJ2-5
ASSFSPKTQY
>-|TRBV6-4|TRBJ2-2
ASSLVNTGELF
>-|TRBV6-1|TRBJ2-7
ASSENRNYEQY